This TCR beta chain stems from a study of cytomegalovirus exposure and HLA in healthy donors. Study results and limitations: Sequencing had likely introduced a cluster of highly shared sequence variants as an artifact. TCR beta chain V- and J-gene trimming was linked, in a later analysis, to a missense variant in DCLRE1C. The investigators catalogued 150 to 200 TCR beta chains as cytomegalovirus-associated.

As for this clone: The antigen is unknown.

Vbeta (60) and Jbeta (13) primers were used in the PCR. TCRdb's copy holds only in-frame clones and misses some; the assay was immunoSEQ multiplex PCR. This sample's clone table lists over 80,000 clones. This TCR came from a girl between 5 and 17 years old in good health and CMV-seropositive. Sequencing was carried out using PBMCs.

In DNA, the CDR3 is TGTGCCAGCAGTTACTTTCAGGAATCAGAATCACCCCTCCACTTT. It is translated as CASSYFQESESPLHF. The chain links TRBV6-5 to TRBJ1-6; D is uncertain. Looked up from germline, CDR1 is MNHEY and CDR2 is SVGAGI. V was clipped by 1 base and J by 10 bases, with 14 bases between them. The CDR3 has 15 residues.